These 19 T cell receptor beta chains originate from one sample sequenced in a study of blood T cells in healthy people across ages. For the second PCR, which ran for about 6 to 11 cycles, a sample-barcoded 5' primer and a J-beta primer mix were used. TCRdb re-analysed the 5' RACE reads in MiXCR, keeping a single row per CDR3 protein. The sample contains 1,300,000 or so distinct CDR3 sequences, approximately 59% of which appear only once. Material for sequencing was blood. These receptors were taken from a man aged 18 to 29 in good health.

The V call is TRBV5-6, the J call TRBJ2-1, with D unclear. V dropped 4 bases and J dropped 1 base, with 21 bases sitting between them. This CDR3 is built from 18 residues. The germline gives CDR1 SGHDT, CDR2 YYEEEE. CDR3 in amino acids: CASSPVVRTATSYNEQFF. The DNA of the CDR3 is TGTGCCAGCAGCCCAGTAGTCAGGACCGCCACTTCCTACAATGAGCAGTTCTTC.

V usage is TRBV7-2 and J usage is TRBJ2-7, with a possible D match to TRBD2 (5 bases). CDR1 is SGHTA, CDR2 FQGNSA, per germline. V was clipped by 4 bases and J by 0 bases, with 10 bases between them. This CDR3 region has 14 residues. The CDR3 coding sequence is TGTGCCAGCAGCTCAGAGCGGAACTCCTACGAGCAGTACTTC. This translates into CASSSERNSYEQYF.

The chain employs TRBV5-1 and TRBJ2-7; the match to TRBD1 covers 7 bases. From germline, CDR1 is SGHRS and CDR2 YFSETQ. The junction had 10 bases not matched to a gene; V was cut back by 4 bases and J by 3 bases. The CDR3 loop spans 15 amino acids. CDR3 nucleotide sequence: TGCGCCAGCAGCATGGACAGGCGTCCTTTCTACGAGCAGTACTTC. Its translation: CASSMDRRPFYEQYF. The full variable domain, with the rest looked up from reference TRBV5-1 and TRBJ2-7, is KAGVTQTPRYLIKTRGQQVTLSCSPISGHRSVSWYQQTPGQGLQFLFEYFSETQRNKGNFPGRFSGRQFSNSRSEMNVSTLELGDSALYLCASSMDRRPFYEQYFGPGTRLTVT.

This clonotype turned up a few times. The gene calls are TRBV29-1 and TRBJ2-7; 10 bases line up with TRBD2. The junction had 13 bases not matched to a gene; V was cut back by 7 bases and J by 7 bases. CDR1 is SQVTM and CDR2 is ANQGSEA in the germline V gene. CDR3 length: 14 residues. The CDR3 DNA reads TGCAGCGCCGGACTCCTAGCGGGAGTGGGTGAGCAGTACTTC. It translates to CSAGLLAGVGEQYF.

V is TRBV10-3 and J is TRBJ2-5; D gene ambiguous. The CDR3 is 14 residues long. Per germline, CDR1 ENHRY and CDR2 SYGVKD. The V end lost 0 bases, the J end lost 5 bases, and 10 bases lay between the germline ends. The CDR3 spells CAISESEVQETQYF. CDR3 nucleotide sequence: TGTGCCATCAGTGAGTCCGAAGTGCAGGAGACCCAGTACTTC.

This clonotype was found a few times. The V gene is TRBV6-2 or TRBV6-3, the J gene TRBJ1-1, with D maybe TRBD1 (6 bases). The CDR3 extends over 14 amino acids. Germline CDR1 and CDR2: MNHEY and SVGEGT. V was cut by 7 bases and J by 1 base, with 13 bases left in between. The CDR3 DNA reads TGTGCCAGCACCACCTACAGGGAGAACACTGAAGCTTTCTTT. It encodes CASTTYRENTEAFF.

V gene TRBV20-1 combines with J gene TRBJ2-3; D gene ambiguous. Looked up from germline, CDR1 is DFQATT and CDR2 is SNEGSKA (reference sequence). The CDR3 totals 12 residues. Trimming took off 4 bases at V and 5 bases at J, with 10 bases between the two ends. The CDR3 is CSATLMGDTQYF. In DNA form, the CDR3 reads TGCAGTGCTACCCTAATGGGAGATACGCAGTATTTT.

The chain is built from TRBV6-4 and TRBJ2-4; TRBD2 aligns across 10 bases. The CDR3 sequence is 14 residues long. The V gene's germline CDR1 is MRHNA and CDR2 SNTAGT. J gave up 9 bases and V 9 bases, and 11 bases lay outside the gene matches. The DNA for the CDR3 is TGTGCCAGTCGGAGCGGGGGGGCCGGTTCCATTCAGTACTTC. Translating it yields CASRSGGAGSIQYF.

The J gene is TRBJ2-1, the V gene TRBV10-2, with 10 bases that match TRBD2. The CDR3 spans 16 residues. Germline V gene data show CDR1 as WSHSY and CDR2 as SAAADI. The V segment lost 3 bases and the J segment 5 bases; nucleotides outside the gene matches: 7. CDR3 sequence (DNA): TGCGCCAGCAGTGACCCGAGACTAGCGGGCCACAATGAGCAGTTCTTC. As protein: CASSDPRLAGHNEQFF.

The rearrangement links TRBV4-1 to TRBJ1-1; D uncertain. Deletions cut 0 bases from V and 8 bases from J, with 16 bases between. CDR1 is MGHRA, CDR2 YSYEKL, per germline. The CDR3 is 15 amino acids. The CDR3 DNA is TGCGCCAGCAGCCAAGAATCGTCTGTGGGCGGGGAAGCTTTCTTT. This gives the protein CASSQESSVGGEAFF.

The chain has TRBV15 and TRBJ2-1, with TRBD2 matching 7 bases. The CDR3 is 13 amino acids. Germline loops: CDR1 LNHNV, CDR2 YYDKDF (reference sequence). The ends lost 6 bases at V and 9 bases at J; junction bases unmatched: 8. CDR3 DNA: TGTGCCACCAGTCCCGGACTAGTTGGTGAGCAGTTCTTC. As protein: CATSPGLVGEQFF. Together with reference TRBV15 and TRBJ2-1, the CDR3 gives the full variable domain: DAMVIQNPRYQVTQFGKPVTLSCSQTLNHNVMYWYQQKSSQAPKLLFHYYDKDFNNEADTPDNFQSRRPNTSFCFLDIRSPGLGDTAMYLCATSPGLVGEQFFGPGTRLTVL.

The chain combines TRBV29-1 with TRBJ2-7; D is ambiguous. Trimming removed 4 bases at V and 7 bases at J, with 14 bases between. The CDR3 has 12 residues. Germline CDR1 reads SQVTM; CDR2 reads ANQGSEA. CDR3 nucleotides: TGCAGCGTTGGGGTAGGTCTAAGAGAGCAGTACTTC. Translated: CSVGVGLREQYF.

The chain couples TRBV6-1 to TRBJ2-1; D possibly corresponds to TRBD2 (6 bases). Between the trimmed V and J ends, which lost 6 bases and 5 bases, there was a span of 17 bases. The CDR3 is 15 amino acids. Germline V gene lookup returns CDR1 MNHNS and CDR2 SASEGT. Written as DNA, the CDR3 is TGTGCCAGCAGGGGGGGTCTAGCGATAAACAATGAGCAGTTCTTC. Its translation is CASRGGLAINNEQFF.

This clonotype has more than one count but fewer than ten. The CDR3 region has the DNA TGTGCCAGCAGCTTACGACAGAACGGCTTCTTCATGAACACTGAAGCTTTCTTT. It specifies CASSLRQNGFFMNTEAFF. This sequence joins TRBV7-2 and TRBJ1-1; TRBD1 is a possible D gene (5 bases). Trimming shortened V by 2 bases and J by 0 bases, and 19 bases separated the two germline ends. The CDR3 length is 18 residues. The germline gives CDR1 SGHTA, CDR2 FQGNSA.

The chain combines TRBV6-1 with TRBJ1-2; D remains unclear. Trimming stripped 2 bases from V and 6 bases from J, with 16 bases between. From germline, CDR1 is MNHNS and CDR2 SASEGT. The CDR3 totals 15 residues. The CDR3 protein is CASSELAGYGDGYTF. The CDR3 bases are TGTGCCAGCAGTGAATTAGCTGGGTATGGAGATGGCTACACCTTC.

V and J are TRBV6-1 and TRBJ1-1; D remains ambiguous. Trimming left V 7 bases short and J 0 bases short, with 9 bases between. Germline V lookup: CDR1 MNHNS, CDR2 SASEGT. The CDR3 has 13 amino acids. CDR3 region: CASTLEMNTEAFF. DNA of the CDR3: TGTGCCAGCACGTTGGAAATGAACACTGAAGCTTTCTTT.

This chain uses TRBV5-1 with TRBJ2-3; TRBD1 aligns across 7 bases. Losses at the gene ends were 3 bases for V and 2 bases for J; bases not matched to a gene: 9. Germline V CDR1 and CDR2: SGHRS, YFSETQ. There are 16 residues in the CDR3. CDR3 bases: TGCGCCAGCAGCTGGATTGGGACAGCAAACACAGATACGCAGTATTTT. Residues: CASSWIGTANTDTQYF.

The CDR3 sequence: CASSRTSGGAIRETQYF. The CDR3, as DNA: TGCGCCAGCAGCCGGACTAGCGGGGGGGCCATAAGGGAGACCCAGTACTTC. The rearrangement links TRBV4-3 to TRBJ2-5; 15 bases agree with TRBD2. V shed 4 bases, J shed 5 bases, and the junction held 8 bases outside the gene matches. Looked up from germline, CDR1 is LGHNA and CDR2 is YSLEER. The CDR3 is made up of 17 amino acids.

This chain connects TRBV11-1 to TRBJ2-1, with a weak D call TRBD1 (6 bases). CDR3 length: 13 residues. V gave up 7 bases and J gave up 6 bases, with 13 bases separating them. Germline V gene data show CDR1 as SGHAT and CDR2 as FQDESV (reference sequence). CDR3 protein: CASTQGFLNEQFF. CDR3 in DNA: TGTGCCAGCACCCAGGGGTTTCTCAATGAGCAGTTCTTC.